These 19 T cell receptor beta chains share one sample of origin, sequenced in a study of control samples from healthy donors and cancer patients. Clones were read by immunoSEQ multiplex PCR, and TCRdb kept only the in-frame ones, dropping some. This sample has about 69,000 clones, with roughly 91% found just once. What was sequenced was PBMCs. The receptor source for this set is a man between 60 and 75 years old with lung cancer.

This clone was seen once. The chain combines TRBV6-5 with TRBJ1-2, with TRBD1 matching over 7 bases. V lost 6 bases and J lost 8; bases outside the gene matches: 9. Germline V lookup: CDR1 MNHEY, CDR2 SVGAGI. The CDR3 extends over 13 amino acids. The DNA of the CDR3 is TGTGCCAGCAGCCCAGGGGGGGGAAGCGGCTACACCTTC. Translating gives CASSPGGGSGYTF.

V is TRBV30 and J is TRBJ1-2; D is undetermined. The CDR3 is 13 amino acids. CDR1 and CDR2 (germline): GTSNPN, SVGIG (reference sequence). Trimming took 0 bases from V and 4 from J, leaving 9 bases between them. CDR3 DNA: TGTGCCTGGAGTGTAGGATTTATCTATGGCTACACCTTC. It specifies CAWSVGFIYGYTF. Using reference TRBV30 and TRBJ1-2 for the parts outside the CDR3, the full variable domain is SQTIHQWPATLVQPVGSPLSLECTVEGTSNPNLYWYRQAAGRGLQLLFYSVGIGQISSEVPQNLSASRPQDRQFILSSKKLLLSDSGFYLCAWSVGFIYGYTFGSGTRLTVV.

The chain employs TRBV6-5 and TRBJ2-4; TRBD1 matches at 10 bases. The ends lost 5 bases at V and 8 bases at J; junction bases unmatched: 9. The CDR3 covers 15 residues. Per germline, CDR1 MNHEY and CDR2 SVGAGI. The DNA of the CDR3 is TGTGCCAGCAGTAGAGGCAGGACAGGGGGTCACATTCAGTACTTC. Encoded protein: CASSRGRTGGHIQYF.

The chain combines TRBV7-6 with TRBJ2-6; D tentatively fits TRBD1 or TRBD2 (6 bases each). The germline V gene has CDR1 SGHVS and CDR2 FNYEAQ. V was clipped by 4 bases and J by 4 bases, with 14 bases between them. This CDR3 is 16 amino acids long. CDR3 sequence: CASSSMLGGGANVLTF. CDR3 DNA sequence: TGTGCCAGCAGCTCCATGTTGGGGGGCGGGGCCAACGTCCTGACTTTC.

This clone appeared a single time. The genes are TRBV9 and TRBJ1-1; no firm D call. Trimming shortened V by 5 bases and J by 1 base, and 12 bases separated the two germline ends. The CDR3 is made up of 14 amino acids. Germline CDR1 reads SGDLS; CDR2 reads YYNGEE. CDR3 amino acids: CASRERTANTEAFF. The CDR3 region has the DNA TGTGCCAGCAGAGAGAGGACGGCGAACACTGAAGCTTTCTTT.

This clone has only one observation. The gene calls are TRBV7-9 and TRBJ2-3; D possibly corresponds to TRBD1 (5 bases). The germline V gene encodes CDR1 SEHNR and CDR2 FQNEAQ (reference sequence). CDR3 size: 16 residues. V was trimmed by 1 base and J by 5 bases, leaving 16 bases between them. CDR3 DNA sequence: TGTGCCAGCAGCTTAGGTAGGGGCGAGAAAGGAGATACGCAGTATTTT. Translated, it gives CASSLGRGEKGDTQYF.

The gene calls are TRBV10-3 and TRBJ1-2; TRBD1 matches at 10 bases. The CDR3 has 15 amino acids. Germline loops: CDR1 ENHRY, CDR2 SYGVKD. The V gene end was trimmed by 6 bases and the J gene end by 5 bases; junction bases not matched to a gene: 9. CDR3 sequence reads: CAIRVVTGQGYGYTF. Written as DNA, the CDR3 is TGTGCCATCAGGGTCGTCACGGGACAGGGGTATGGCTACACCTTC.

As regards this clone: The junction shows a germline mismatch at one end, possibly a read error. The rearrangement joins TRBV7-8 to TRBJ1-1; D remains unclear. CDR1 SGHVS and CDR2 FQNEAQ come from the germline V gene. This CDR3 region has 12 residues. CDR3 amino acids: CASSSSGTEAFF. The CDR3 DNA sequence: TGTGCCAGCAGCTCCTCAGGAACTGAGGCTTTCTTT.

The CDR3: CASSLAGGSTEAFF. The CDR3 coding sequence is TGTGCCAGCAGTTTGGCAGGGGGGTCCACTGAAGCTTTCTTT. The V gene is TRBV27, the J gene TRBJ1-1; 7 bases align to TRBD1. The CDR3 extends over 14 amino acids. After removal of 3 bases from V and 4 bases from J, the junction contained 5 bases not matched to a gene. Germline lookup yields CDR1 MNHEY and CDR2 SMNVEV (reference sequence).

This chain uses TRBV19 with TRBJ2-2; 8 bases agree with TRBD1. CDR3 size: 14 residues. Germline V gene sequence: CDR1 LNHDA, CDR2 SQIVND (reference sequence). V lost 7 bases, J lost 1 base, and 2 bases stayed unmatched. DNA for the CDR3: TGTGCCAGTACCGGGACAGGGAACACCGGGGAGCTGTTTTTT. This gives the protein CASTGTGNTGELFF.

This sequence joins TRBV2 and TRBJ1-1; D perhaps matches TRBD1 (5 bases). Trimming removed 5 bases from V and 7 bases from J, with 11 bases in between. The CDR3 extends over 12 amino acids. Germline V gene lookup returns CDR1 SNHLY and CDR2 FYNNEI. The DNA for the CDR3 is TGTGCCAGCAGTTCGGGGGGGATTGAAGCTTTCTTT. This sequence encodes CASSSGGIEAFF.

The chain links TRBV29-1 to TRBJ2-6; D is unclear. Germline V lookup: CDR1 SQVTM, CDR2 ANQGSEA. Trimming stripped 1 base from V and 1 base from J, with 2 bases between. This CDR3 has 13 residues. CDR3 DNA: TGCAGCGTTGAAGGGTCTGGGGCCAACGTCCTGACTTTC. Residues: CSVEGSGANVLTF.

The chain links TRBV12-3 or TRBV12-4 to TRBJ1-5; D uncertain. The length of the CDR3 is 12 residues. V dropped 5 bases and J dropped 11 bases, with 13 bases sitting between them. CDR3 protein: CASSSEFRAQHF. The DNA for the CDR3 is TGTGCCAGCAGTAGTGAGTTTCGGGCCCAGCATTTT.

This chain uses TRBV25-1 with TRBJ1-4; 9 nucleotides agree with TRBD1. CDR1 is MGHDK and CDR2 is SYGVNS in the germline V gene. V was clipped by 5 bases and J by 7 bases; unmatched bases: 8. There are 15 residues in the CDR3. The DNA for the CDR3 is TGTGCCAGCAGTAGGCCCGGGACAGGGACTGAAAAACTGTTTTTT. Its translation: CASSRPGTGTEKLFF. Complete variable domain (other parts from reference TRBV25-1 and TRBJ1-4): EADIYQTPRYLVIGTGKKITLECSQTMGHDKMYWYQQDPGMELHLIHYSYGVNSTEKGDLSSESTVSRIRTEHFPLTLESARPSHTSQYLCASSRPGTGTEKLFFGSGTQLSVL.

This chain joins TRBV29-1 and TRBJ1-2; possibly TRBD1 for D (6 bases). Trimming took 3 bases from V and 10 from J, leaving 21 bases between them. The CDR3 is 14 amino acids. CDR1 is SQVTM and CDR2 is ANQGSEA in the germline V gene. CDR3: CSVDSKPRGAHYTF. The CDR3, as DNA: TGCAGCGTTGACTCTAAACCCCGGGGGGCCCACTACACCTTC.

The rearrangement uses TRBV9 and TRBJ1-5; 7 positions agree with TRBD1. Per germline, CDR1 SGDLS and CDR2 YYNGEE. J was trimmed by 1 base and V by 3 bases; bases with no gene match: 4. The CDR3 is made up of 15 amino acids. The CDR3 nucleotides are TGTGCCAGCAGCGACGGGACAGTCAGCAATCAGCCCCAGCATTTT. This sequence encodes CASSDGTVSNQPQHF.

The V and J genes are TRBV14 and TRBJ1-1; a weak D match, TRBD1 (6 bases). The germline V and J ends were trimmed by 2 bases and 4 bases, with 8 bases remaining between them. Germline V gives CDR1 SGHDN, CDR2 FVKESK. The CDR3 length is 13 residues. The CDR3 is CASSQYRATEAFF. The CDR3 DNA sequence: TGTGCCAGCAGCCAATACAGGGCCACTGAAGCTTTCTTT.

The chain has TRBV5-1 and TRBJ2-1; D is unresolved. Germline CDR1 is SGHRS and CDR2 is YFSETQ. V was pared by 4 bases and J by 2 bases, with 16 bases between. The length of the CDR3 is 16 residues. This chain's CDR3 is CASSTLPGRTYNEQFF. The CDR3 bases are TGCGCCAGCAGCACCTTACCGGGTCGAACCTACAATGAGCAGTTCTTC.

The genes are TRBV6-5 and TRBJ1-2; TRBD1 matches at 8 bases. The CDR3 runs 15 residues. Germline assignment: CDR1 MNHEY and CDR2 SVGAGI. The junction had 8 bases not matched to a gene; V was cut back by 0 bases and J by 8 bases. CDR3 residues: CASSYSIGQGKGYTF. The CDR3 region has the DNA TGTGCCAGCAGTTACTCGATAGGACAGGGAAAGGGCTACACCTTC.